This T cell receptor (beta chain) was obtained from a study of blood T cell repertoires in COVID-19. Study summary: The cDNA or gDNA used as material had been derived from T cells, B-cell-depleted T cells, or PBMCs.

The CDR3 runs to 12 residues. CDR1 SGHVS and CDR2 FNYEAQ come from the germline V gene. V was clipped by 5 bases and J by 5 bases; unmatched bases: 3. TCRdb's copy holds only in-frame clones and misses some; the assay was immunoSEQ multiplex PCR. The sample yields roughly 220,000 clones, around 82% seen once. This sequence joins TRBV7-6 and TRBJ2-7, with TRBD1 matching over 7 bases. Sequencing used peripheral blood. The clonotype was recovered from a woman in her sixties or seventies with acute or convalescent COVID-19. CDR3 sequence (DNA): TGTGCCAGCAGCCCGACAGGGAACGAGCAGTACTTC. Translating gives CASSPTGNEQYF.